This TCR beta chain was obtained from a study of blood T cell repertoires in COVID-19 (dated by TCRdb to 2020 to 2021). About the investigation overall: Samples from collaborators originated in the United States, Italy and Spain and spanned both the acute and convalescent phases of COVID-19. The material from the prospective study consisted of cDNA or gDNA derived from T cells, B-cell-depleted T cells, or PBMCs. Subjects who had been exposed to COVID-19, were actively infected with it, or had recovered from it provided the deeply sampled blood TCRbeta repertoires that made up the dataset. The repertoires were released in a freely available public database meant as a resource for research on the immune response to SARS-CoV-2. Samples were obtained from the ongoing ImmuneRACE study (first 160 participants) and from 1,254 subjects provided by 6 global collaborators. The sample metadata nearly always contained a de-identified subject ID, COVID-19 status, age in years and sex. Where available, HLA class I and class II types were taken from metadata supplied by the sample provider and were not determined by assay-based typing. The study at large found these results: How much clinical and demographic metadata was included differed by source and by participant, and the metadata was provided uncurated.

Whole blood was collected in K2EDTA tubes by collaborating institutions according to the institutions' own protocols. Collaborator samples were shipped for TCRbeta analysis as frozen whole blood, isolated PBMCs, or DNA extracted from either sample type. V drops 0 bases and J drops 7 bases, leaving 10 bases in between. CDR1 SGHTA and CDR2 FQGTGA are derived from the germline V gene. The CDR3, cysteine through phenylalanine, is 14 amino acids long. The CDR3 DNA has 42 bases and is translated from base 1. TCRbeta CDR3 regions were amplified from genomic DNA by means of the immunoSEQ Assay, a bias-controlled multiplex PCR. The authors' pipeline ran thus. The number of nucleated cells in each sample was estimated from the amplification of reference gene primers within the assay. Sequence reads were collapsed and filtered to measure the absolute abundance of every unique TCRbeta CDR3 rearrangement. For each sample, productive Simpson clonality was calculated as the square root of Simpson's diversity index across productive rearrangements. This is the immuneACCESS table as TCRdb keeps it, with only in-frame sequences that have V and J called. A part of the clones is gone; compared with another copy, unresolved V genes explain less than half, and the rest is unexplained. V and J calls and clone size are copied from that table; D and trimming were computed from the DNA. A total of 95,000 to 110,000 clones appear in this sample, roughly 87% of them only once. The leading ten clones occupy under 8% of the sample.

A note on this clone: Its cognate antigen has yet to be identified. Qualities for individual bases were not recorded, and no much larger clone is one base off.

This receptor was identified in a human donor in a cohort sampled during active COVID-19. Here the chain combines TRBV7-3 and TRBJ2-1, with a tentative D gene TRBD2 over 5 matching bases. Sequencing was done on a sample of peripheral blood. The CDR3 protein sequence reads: CASSLTRSGNEQFF. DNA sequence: TGTGCCAGCAGCTTAACTCGCTCGGGAAATGAGCAGTTCTTC.